The 17 T cell receptor beta chains below come from one sample, sequenced in a study of CXCR3-negative and CXCR3-positive naive CD8 T cells. Study-wide results and limits: Greater hydrophobicity was found in TRB CDR3s of CXCR3-positive naive cells than of CXCR3-negative naive cells.

The libraries of TRB cDNA were constructed through 5' RACE using UMI labels. TCRdb reworked the 5' RACE reads into one entry per CDR3 protein, no DNA. The repertoire table contains over 100,000 distinct CDR3 sequences. Their antigens are not known. Material for sequencing was naive CXCR3+ CD8+ T cells from blood. As to subset: CD45RO-CCR7+CD27+CD95- naive CD8+ T cells expressing CXCR3 (TNR3+). All receptors come from a human donor in good health. Some clones in this sample may be carry-over from other donors' samples.

The chain carries TRBV6-2 or TRBV6-3 and TRBJ2-2; without DNA, the TCRdb call of TRBD1 cannot be checked. CDR3 length: 11 amino acids. Germline values: CDR1 MNHEY, CDR2 SVGEGT. CDR3 sequence reads: CASGGAGELFF.

The chain uses TRBV12-3 or TRBV12-4 and TRBJ2-4; the TCRdb D gene call, TRBD2, has no DNA to confirm it. This CDR3 contains 14 residues. This CDR3 is CASSLSSRWDIQYF.

The CDR3 sequence is CSVPGAGGPYEQYF. V and J are TRBV29-1 and TRBJ2-7; lacking DNA, the TRBD1 call made by TCRdb goes unchecked. The germline CDR1 and CDR2 sequences are SQVTM and ANQGSEA. This CDR3 contains 14 residues.

The chain recombines TRBV7-2 with TRBJ2-4. CDR3 size: 15 residues. Germline assignment: CDR1 SGHTA and CDR2 FQGNSA. CDR3 sequence: CASSWQDQAKNIQYF.

This chain joins TRBV12-3 or TRBV12-4 and TRBJ2-7; TCRdb calls TRBD1, which cannot be checked without DNA. The length of the CDR3 is 14 residues. This chain's CDR3 is CASCETGETHEQYF.

The chain combines TRBV28 with TRBJ1-2; TCRdb lists TRBD1, though no DNA is available to test this call. The CDR3 loop spans 16 amino acids. The germline gives CDR1 MDHEN, CDR2 SYDVKM. The CDR3 sequence: CASSLIFDRDAYGYTF.

The CDR3 loop reads CASKEGGLGNQPQHF. The chain has TRBV19 and TRBJ1-5; TCRdb reports TRBD1, a call that lacks DNA to check it against. CDR3 length equals 15 residues. The germline V gene encodes CDR1 LNHDA and CDR2 SQIVND (reference sequence).

The gene calls are TRBV18 and TRBJ2-7. CDR1 and CDR2 from the germline V gene are KGHSH and LQKENI. The CDR3 runs to 15 residues. CDR3 protein: CASSPPSGAAYEQYF.

The V gene is TRBV11-2, the J gene TRBJ1-6; the D call of TRBD1 rests on TCRdb alone, since no DNA is present to check it. CDR1 and CDR2 from the germline V gene are SGHAT and FQNNGV. This CDR3 is built from 15 residues. The CDR3 loop is CASSLGGFGNSPLHF.

The chain employs TRBV5-1 and TRBJ1-1; as DNA is missing, the TRBD1 call by TCRdb cannot be tested. The CDR3 sequence is 15 residues long. Germline V gives CDR1 SGHRS, CDR2 YFSETQ. The CDR3 loop reads CASSEEGTVFTEAFF.

V usage is TRBV20-1 and J usage is TRBJ2-7. Germline V gene data show CDR1 as DFQATT and CDR2 as SNEGSKA (reference sequence). CDR3 length equals 15 residues. The CDR3 protein is CSARHLSGSSYEQYF.

V usage is TRBV6-5 and J usage is TRBJ2-5. The germline gives CDR1 MNHEY, CDR2 SVGAGI. The CDR3 is 12 amino acids. The CDR3 sequence is CASSYSRETQYF.

The chain links TRBV28 to TRBJ2-4; TCRdb's assignment of TRBD1 cannot be checked, as there is no DNA. The CDR3 is 11 amino acids. Germline CDR1 MDHEN, CDR2 SYDVKM. The CDR3 protein is CASSETANVFF.

This sequence joins TRBV5-1 and TRBJ2-2; TCRdb gives TRBD1 as the D gene, but with no DNA this cannot be confirmed. Germline V lookup: CDR1 SGHRS, CDR2 YFSETQ. The CDR3 is made up of 14 amino acids. Here the CDR3 reads CASSLVPRAGELFF.

V gene TRBV9 combines with J gene TRBJ2-2; TCRdb designates TRBD1, a call that cannot be tested without DNA. The CDR3 contains 14 residues. Germline CDR1 SGDLS, CDR2 YYNGEE. The CDR3 sequence: CASSVETASGELFF.

The V and J genes are TRBV29-1 and TRBJ2-7; TCRdb's D gene call, TRBD1, goes unchecked for lack of DNA. Germline V CDR1 and CDR2: SQVTM, ANQGSEA. This CDR3 comprises 15 residues. The CDR3 sequence: CSVEDPHSEGDEQYF.

The V call is TRBV14, the J call TRBJ2-3; TCRdb returns TRBD2, unconfirmable since there is no DNA. The CDR3 length is 18 residues. Germline V gene data show CDR1 as SGHDN and CDR2 as FVKESK. This CDR3 is CASSQGRTSGLLTDTQYF.